The rows below give T cell receptor beta chains drawn from one sample of a study of blood T cell repertoires in COVID-19. Generated by immunoSEQ multiplex PCR, the TCRdb table keeps only in-frame clones and is missing some. The sample holds roughly 76,000 clones, about 80% seen once. Sequencing was carried out using peripheral blood. The receptors shown here come from a human donor in a cohort sampled during active COVID-19. CDR3s include the opening cysteine and the closing phenylalanine or tryptophan. A D gene is named only where the DNA matches it firmly. Clone sizes are given selectively: once, few, many, or a class where the clone is expanded.

J | size | D | V | DNA | CDR3
TRBJ1-2 | . | . | TRBV12-3/TRBV12-4 | TGTGCCAGCAGTTTAGGGGGGCGCTATGGCTACACCTTC | CASSLGGRYGYTF
TRBJ1-3 | . | TRBD1 | TRBV12-3/TRBV12-4 | TGTGCCAGCAGGAGACAGGGCTGGGACACCATATATTTT | CASRRQGWDTIYF
TRBJ2-5 | . | . | TRBV7-8 | TGTGCCAGCAACAAACTAGCACAAGAGACCCAGTACTTC | CASNKLAQETQYF
TRBJ2-5 | . | TRBD2 | TRBV19 | TGTGCCAGTAGCTTTGGGACTAGCGGGAGGATCGTGGAGACCCAGTACTTC | CASSFGTSGRIVETQYF
TRBJ1-2 | . | . | TRBV19 | TGTGCCAGTAGTAACCCACCCGGGACTAACTATGGCTACACCTTC | CASSNPPGTNYGYTF
TRBJ2-2 | . | . | TRBV30 | TGTGCCTGGGGCGTTGATGACATCGGGGCCGGGGAGCTGTTTTTT | CAWGVDDIGAGELFF
TRBJ2-2 | . | TRBD1 | TRBV5-4 | TGTGCCAGCAGCTTGATGGGGACAGACACCGGGGAGCTGTTTTTT | CASSLMGTDTGELFF
TRBJ2-7 | . | TRBD2 | TRBV28 | TGTGCCAGCAGCTTCCCGGGACTAGCGGGAGGGGGCTCCTACGAGCAGTACTTC | CASSFPGLAGGGSYEQYF
TRBJ1-1 | . | . | TRBV6-5 | TGTGCCAGCGACGACCGGGGGAACACTGAAGCTTTCTTT | CASDDRGNTEAFF
TRBJ1-5 | . | TRBD1 | TRBV6-5 | TGTGCCAGCATGGGACAGGGGAAGAATCAGCCCCAGCATTTT | CASMGQGKNQPQHF
TRBJ2-1 | . | . | TRBV3-1/TRBV3-2 | TGTGCCAGCAGCCCCACTTCTCTAGGAGTCGGGAACAATGAGCAGTTCTTC | CASSPTSLGVGNNEQFF
TRBJ1-4 | few | . | TRBV3-1/TRBV3-2 | TGTGCCAGCAGCCCACGGACAGCAACTAATGAAAAACTGTTTTTT | CASSPRTATNEKLFF
TRBJ2-3 | . | . | TRBV3-1/TRBV3-2 | TGTGCCAGCAGCCAAGATCGGGGGACCGGTCTTGAGTATTTT | CASSQDRGTGLEYF
TRBJ2-5 | once | TRBD2 | TRBV11-2 | TGTGCCAGCAGCCTACCGGCGGGGAGGGAAGAGACCCAGTACTTC | CASSLPAGREETQYF
TRBJ2-5 | . | TRBD2 | TRBV15 | TGTGCCACCAGCAGTACGACTAGCGGAACGCGGGCTCAAGAGACCCAGTACTTC | CATSSTTSGTRAQETQYF
TRBJ1-1 | . | TRBD1 | TRBV29-1 | TGCAGCGTTGTCGGGAGGGACAGCCCTGGATTGAGAGCTTTCTTT | CSVVGRDSPGLRAFF
TRBJ2-2 | few | TRBD2 | TRBV11-2 | TGTGCCAGCAGCCGAGCGGGAGGGATTAGCGGGGAGCTGTTTTTT | CASSRAGGISGELFF
TRBJ2-7 | once | TRBD1 | TRBV6-5 | TGTGCCAGCAGTTACTTCGGACAGGACGGCGAGCAGTACTTC | CASSYFGQDGEQYF
TRBJ2-7 | . | TRBD2 | TRBV4-1 | TGCGCCAGCAGCCAAGGAGGGCTAGCGGGGACCTACGAGCAGTACTTC | CASSQGGLAGTYEQYF
TRBJ1-4 | . | TRBD1 | TRBV4-1 | TGCGCCAGCAGCCAAGATGTTCGGACAGGAAAGAATGAAAAACTGTTTTTT | CASSQDVRTGKNEKLFF
TRBJ2-7 | . | TRBD1 | TRBV5-4 | TGTGCCAGCAGCTTGGGACAGGGTCCCTACGAGCAGTACTTC | CASSLGQGPYEQYF
TRBJ2-1 | . | TRBD1 | TRBV10-1 | TGCGCCAGCAGTAAACCGGGACAGGGGTTCAATGAGCAGTTCTTC | CASSKPGQGFNEQFF
TRBJ2-7 | few | . | TRBV5-6 | TGTGCCAGCAGCTTCGGGGTATCCTACGAGCAGTACTTC | CASSFGVSYEQYF
TRBJ1-4 | . | . | TRBV7-9 | TGTGCCAGCAGCTCAGGGGTTGGGGCTAATGAAAAACTGTTTTTT | CASSSGVGANEKLFF
TRBJ2-5 | . | TRBD1 | TRBV10-3 | TGTGCCACCACGACAGGGGAGAGGGAGACCCAGTACTTC | CATTTGERETQYF
TRBJ1-5 | . | TRBD1 | TRBV6-5 | TGTGCCAGCAGCCAGGACAGGTCTGGGGTCCAGCCCCAGCATTTT | CASSQDRSGVQPQHF